This section outlines one T cell receptor beta chain sequence together with its context. Its cognate antigen is unknown. The data were taken from a study of OX40 agonist ivuxolimab in advanced cancers. Overall study context: Dose-escalation patients had hepatocellular carcinoma, melanoma, renal cell or head and neck cancer. Among those enrolled, mean age was about 63 years (range about 23 to 79) and about 79% were male. Study conclusions and caveats: Undetermined was the antigen specificity of the expanded peripheral T cells. Doses of 0.1 to 3.0 mg/kg were accompanied by clonal expansion of CD4+ and CD8+ blood T cells by week 6.

Sequencing was performed with immunoSEQ multiplex PCR; in TCRdb, only in-frame clones are kept and a portion is missing. The sample holds about 77,000 clones, 87% seen once. The CDR3 consists of 17 residues. Losses at the gene ends were 4 bases for V and 0 bases for J; bases not matched to a gene: 6. Per germline, CDR1 SGHDN and CDR2 FVKESK. The chain uses TRBV14 and TRBJ2-3; TRBD2 matches at 11 bases. Sequencing was performed on CD4+ or CD8+ T cells sorted from blood, taken in a trial of the OX40 agonist ivuxolimab. The clonotype originates from an adult with an advanced solid tumor such as melanoma, head and neck, liver or kidney cancer. CDR3 residues: CASSPRLAGPSTDTQYF. The CDR3 DNA is TGTGCCAGCAGCCCTCGACTAGCGGGGCCCAGCACAGATACGCAGTATTTT.